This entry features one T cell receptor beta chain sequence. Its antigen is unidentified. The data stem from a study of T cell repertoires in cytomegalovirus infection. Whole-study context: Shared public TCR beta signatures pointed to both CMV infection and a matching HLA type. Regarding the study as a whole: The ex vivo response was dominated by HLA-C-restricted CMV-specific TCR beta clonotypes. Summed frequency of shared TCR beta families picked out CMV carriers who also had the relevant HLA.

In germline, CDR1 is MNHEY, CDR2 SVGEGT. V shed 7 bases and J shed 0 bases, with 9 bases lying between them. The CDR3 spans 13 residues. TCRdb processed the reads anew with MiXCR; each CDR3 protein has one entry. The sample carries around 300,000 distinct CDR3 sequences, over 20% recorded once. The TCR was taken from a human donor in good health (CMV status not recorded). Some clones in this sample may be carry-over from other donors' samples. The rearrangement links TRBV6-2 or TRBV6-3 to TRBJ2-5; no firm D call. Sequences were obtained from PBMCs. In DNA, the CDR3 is TGTGCCAGCAATTCGGGTAACCAAGAGACCCAGTACTTC. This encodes CASNSGNQETQYF.